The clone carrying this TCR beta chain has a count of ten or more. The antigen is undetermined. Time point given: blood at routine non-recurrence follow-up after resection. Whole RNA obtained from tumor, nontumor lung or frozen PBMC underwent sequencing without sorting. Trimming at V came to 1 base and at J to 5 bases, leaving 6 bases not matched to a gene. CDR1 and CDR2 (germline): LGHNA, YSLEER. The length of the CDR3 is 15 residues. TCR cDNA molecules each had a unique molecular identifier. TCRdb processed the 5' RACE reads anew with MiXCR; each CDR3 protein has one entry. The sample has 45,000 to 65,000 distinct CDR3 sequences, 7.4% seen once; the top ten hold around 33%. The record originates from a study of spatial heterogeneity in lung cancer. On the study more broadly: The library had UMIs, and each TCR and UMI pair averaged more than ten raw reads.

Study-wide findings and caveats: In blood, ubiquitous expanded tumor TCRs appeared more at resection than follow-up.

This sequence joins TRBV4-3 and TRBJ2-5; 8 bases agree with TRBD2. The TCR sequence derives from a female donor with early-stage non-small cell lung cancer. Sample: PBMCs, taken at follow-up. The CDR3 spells CASSQGDGGRETQYF. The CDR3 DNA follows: TGCGCCAGCAGCCAAGGAGACGGCGGGAGGGAGACCCAGTACTTC.